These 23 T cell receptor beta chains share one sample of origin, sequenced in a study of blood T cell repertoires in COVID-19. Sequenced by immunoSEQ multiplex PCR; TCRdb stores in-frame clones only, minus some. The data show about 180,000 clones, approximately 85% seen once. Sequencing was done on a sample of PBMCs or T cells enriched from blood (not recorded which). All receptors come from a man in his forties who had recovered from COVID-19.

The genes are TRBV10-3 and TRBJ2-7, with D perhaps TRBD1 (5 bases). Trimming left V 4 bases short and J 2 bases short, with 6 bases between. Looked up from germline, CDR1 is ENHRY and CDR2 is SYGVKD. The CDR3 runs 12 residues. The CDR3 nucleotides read TGTGCCATCAGTGGACAGCCCTACGAGCAGTACTTC. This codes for CAISGQPYEQYF.

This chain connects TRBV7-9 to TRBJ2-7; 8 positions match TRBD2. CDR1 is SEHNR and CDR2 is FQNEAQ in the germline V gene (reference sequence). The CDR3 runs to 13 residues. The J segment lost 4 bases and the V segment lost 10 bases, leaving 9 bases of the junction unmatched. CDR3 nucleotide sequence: TGTGCCACAGGCGGGCTAGCGGGTTACGAGCAGTACTTC. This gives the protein CATGGLAGYEQYF.

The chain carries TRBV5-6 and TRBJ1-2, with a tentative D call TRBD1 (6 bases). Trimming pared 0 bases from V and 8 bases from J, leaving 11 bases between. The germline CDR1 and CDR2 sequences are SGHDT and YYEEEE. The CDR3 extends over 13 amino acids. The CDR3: CASSLERTDGYTF. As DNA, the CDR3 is TGTGCCAGCAGCTTGGAGAGGACAGACGGCTACACCTTC.

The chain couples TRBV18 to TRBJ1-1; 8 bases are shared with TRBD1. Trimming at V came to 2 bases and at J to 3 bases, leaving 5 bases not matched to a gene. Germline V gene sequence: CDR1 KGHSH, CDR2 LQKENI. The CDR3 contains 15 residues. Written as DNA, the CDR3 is TGTGCCAGCTCACCAAGACAGGGGATCGACACTGAAGCTTTCTTT. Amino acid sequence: CASSPRQGIDTEAFF. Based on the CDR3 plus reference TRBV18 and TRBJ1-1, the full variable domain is NAGVMQNPRHLVRRRGQEARLRCSPMKGHSHVYWYRQLPEEGLKFMVYLQKENIIDESGMPKERFSAEFPKEGPSILRIQQVVRGDSAAYFCASSPRQGIDTEAFFGQGTRLTVV.

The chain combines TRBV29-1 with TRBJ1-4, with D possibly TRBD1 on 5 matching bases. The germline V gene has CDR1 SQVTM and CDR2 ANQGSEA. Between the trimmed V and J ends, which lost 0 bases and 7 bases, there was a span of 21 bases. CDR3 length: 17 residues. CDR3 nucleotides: TGCAGCGTTGAAGATTCGTTTGCCCTAGGACACCGTGAAAAACTGTTTTTT. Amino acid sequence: CSVEDSFALGHREKLFF.

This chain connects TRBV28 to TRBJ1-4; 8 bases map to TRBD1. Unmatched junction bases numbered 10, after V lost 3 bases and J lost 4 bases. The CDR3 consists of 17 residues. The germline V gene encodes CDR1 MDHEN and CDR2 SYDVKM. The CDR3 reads CASSFSGQGAFNEKLFF. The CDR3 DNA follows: TGTGCCAGCAGTTTTTCCGGACAGGGCGCCTTTAATGAAAAACTGTTTTTT.

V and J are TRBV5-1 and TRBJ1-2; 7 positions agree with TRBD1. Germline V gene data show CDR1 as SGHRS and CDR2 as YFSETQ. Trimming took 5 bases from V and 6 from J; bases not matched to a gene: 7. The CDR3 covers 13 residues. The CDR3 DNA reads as TGCGCCAGCAGTGGAGGGGGCTACCATGGCTACACCTTC. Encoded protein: CASSGGGYHGYTF.

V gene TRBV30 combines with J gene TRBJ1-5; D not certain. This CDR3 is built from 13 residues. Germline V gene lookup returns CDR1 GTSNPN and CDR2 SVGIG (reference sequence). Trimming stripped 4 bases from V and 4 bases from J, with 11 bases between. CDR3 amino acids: CAWKPPGNQPQHF. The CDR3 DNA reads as TGTGCCTGGAAGCCCCCCGGGAATCAGCCCCAGCATTTT. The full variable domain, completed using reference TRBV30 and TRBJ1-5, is SQTIHQWPATLVQPVGSPLSLECTVEGTSNPNLYWYRQAAGRGLQLLFYSVGIGQISSEVPQNLSASRPQDRQFILSSKKLLLSDSGFYLCAWKPPGNQPQHFGDGTRLSIL.

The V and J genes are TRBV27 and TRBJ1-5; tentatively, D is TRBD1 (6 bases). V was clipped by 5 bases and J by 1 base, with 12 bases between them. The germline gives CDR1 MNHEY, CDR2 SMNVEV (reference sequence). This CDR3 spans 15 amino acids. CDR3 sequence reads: CASSRVGQSNQPQHF. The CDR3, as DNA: TGTGCCAGCAGTAGAGTCGGACAGAGCAATCAGCCCCAGCATTTT.

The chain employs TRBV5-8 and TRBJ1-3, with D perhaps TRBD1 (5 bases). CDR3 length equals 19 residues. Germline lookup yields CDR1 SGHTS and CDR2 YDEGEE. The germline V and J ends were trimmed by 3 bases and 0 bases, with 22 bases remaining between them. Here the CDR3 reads CASSYIIRTQGSSGNTIYF. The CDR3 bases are TGTGCCAGCAGCTACATTATTCGAACCCAGGGTAGCTCTGGAAACACCATATATTTT.

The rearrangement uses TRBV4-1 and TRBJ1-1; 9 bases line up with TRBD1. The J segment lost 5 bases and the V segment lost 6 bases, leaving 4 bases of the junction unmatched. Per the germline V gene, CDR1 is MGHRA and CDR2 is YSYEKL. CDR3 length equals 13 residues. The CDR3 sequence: CASSPTGGTEAFF. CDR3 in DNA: TGCGCCAGCAGTCCGACAGGGGGGACTGAAGCTTTCTTT.

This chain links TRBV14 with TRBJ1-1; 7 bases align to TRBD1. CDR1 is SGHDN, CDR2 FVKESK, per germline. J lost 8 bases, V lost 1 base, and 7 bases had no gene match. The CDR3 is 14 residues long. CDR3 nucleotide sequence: TGTGCCAGCAGCCAAGGTTTGAGGGGGCGGGAAGCTTTCTTT. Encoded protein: CASSQGLRGREAFF.

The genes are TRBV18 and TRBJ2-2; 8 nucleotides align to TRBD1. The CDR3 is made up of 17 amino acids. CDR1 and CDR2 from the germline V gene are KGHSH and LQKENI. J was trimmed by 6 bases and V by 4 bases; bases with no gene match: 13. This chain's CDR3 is CASSRGRSGQGPGELFF. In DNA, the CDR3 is TGTGCCAGCTCACGGGGGAGATCCGGACAGGGACCCGGGGAGCTGTTTTTT.

CDR3 loop: CASTLTGANYEQYF. For the CDR3, the DNA is TGTGCCAGCACCCTGACAGGGGCCAACTACGAGCAGTACTTC. This chain connects TRBV6-5 to TRBJ2-7, with 8 nucleotides matching TRBD1. The CDR3 is made up of 14 amino acids. CDR1 is MNHEY and CDR2 is SVGAGI in the germline V gene. V gave up 7 bases and J gave up 3 bases; unmatched junction bases: 8.

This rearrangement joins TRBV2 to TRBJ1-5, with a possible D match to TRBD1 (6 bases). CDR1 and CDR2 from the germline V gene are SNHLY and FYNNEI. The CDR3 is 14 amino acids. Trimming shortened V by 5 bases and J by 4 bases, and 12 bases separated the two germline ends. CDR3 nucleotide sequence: TGTGCCAGCAGTATCGAGAGGGGGAATCAGCCCCAGCATTTT. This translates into CASSIERGNQPQHF. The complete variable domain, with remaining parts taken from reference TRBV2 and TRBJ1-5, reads EPEVTQTPSHQVTQMGQEVILRCVPISNHLYFYWYRQILGQKVEFLVSFYNNEISEKSEIFDDQFSVERPDGSNFTLKIRSTKLEDSAMYFCASSIERGNQPQHFGDGTRLSIL.

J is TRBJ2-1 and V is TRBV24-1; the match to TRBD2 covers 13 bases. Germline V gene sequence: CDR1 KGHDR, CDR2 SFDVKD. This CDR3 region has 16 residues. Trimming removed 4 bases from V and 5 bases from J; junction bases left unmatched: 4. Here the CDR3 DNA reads TGTGCCACCAGTGACCCTGGACTAGCGGGGGACAATGAGCAGTTCTTC. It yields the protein CATSDPGLAGDNEQFF.

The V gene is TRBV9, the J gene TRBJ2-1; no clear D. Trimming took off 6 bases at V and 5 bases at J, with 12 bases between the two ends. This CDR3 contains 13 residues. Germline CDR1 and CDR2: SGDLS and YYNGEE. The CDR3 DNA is TGTGCCAGCATAAAGAGGTTTAACAATGAGCAGTTCTTC. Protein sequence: CASIKRFNNEQFF.

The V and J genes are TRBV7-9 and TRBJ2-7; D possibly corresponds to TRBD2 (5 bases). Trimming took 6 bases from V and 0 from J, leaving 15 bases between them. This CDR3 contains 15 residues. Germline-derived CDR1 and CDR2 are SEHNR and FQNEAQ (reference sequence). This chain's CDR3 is CASSPRTASSYEQYF. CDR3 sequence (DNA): TGTGCCAGCAGTCCCCGGACTGCTAGCTCCTACGAGCAGTACTTC.

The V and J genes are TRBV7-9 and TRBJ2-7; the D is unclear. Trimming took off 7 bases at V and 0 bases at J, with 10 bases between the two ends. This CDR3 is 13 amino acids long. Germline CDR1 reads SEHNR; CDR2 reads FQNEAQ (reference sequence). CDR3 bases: TGTGCCAGCATACCAGACTCCTCCTACGAGCAGTACTTC. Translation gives CASIPDSSYEQYF.

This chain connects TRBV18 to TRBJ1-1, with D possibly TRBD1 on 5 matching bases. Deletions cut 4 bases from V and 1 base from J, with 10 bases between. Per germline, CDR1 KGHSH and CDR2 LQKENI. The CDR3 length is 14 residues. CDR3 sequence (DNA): TGTGCCAGCTCACGGGGCGGCGCGAACACTGAAGCTTTCTTT. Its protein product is CASSRGGANTEAFF.

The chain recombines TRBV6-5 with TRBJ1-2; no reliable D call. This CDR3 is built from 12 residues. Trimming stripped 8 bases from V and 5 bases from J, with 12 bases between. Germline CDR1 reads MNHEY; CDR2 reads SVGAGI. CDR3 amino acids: CASVYPGYGYTF. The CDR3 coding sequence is TGTGCCAGCGTCTACCCGGGGTATGGCTACACCTTC.

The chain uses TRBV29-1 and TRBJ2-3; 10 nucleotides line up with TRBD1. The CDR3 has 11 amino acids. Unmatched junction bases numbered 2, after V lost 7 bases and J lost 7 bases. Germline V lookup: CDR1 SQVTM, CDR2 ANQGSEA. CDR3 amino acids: CSGDRGNTQYF. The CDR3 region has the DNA TGCAGCGGGGACAGGGGCAATACGCAGTATTTT.

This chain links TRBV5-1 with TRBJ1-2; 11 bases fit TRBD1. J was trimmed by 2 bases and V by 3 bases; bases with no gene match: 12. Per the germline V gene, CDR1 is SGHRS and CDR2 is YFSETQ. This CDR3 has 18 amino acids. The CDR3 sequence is CASSWAAMGQGVNYGYTF. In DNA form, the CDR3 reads TGCGCCAGCAGCTGGGCCGCCATGGGACAGGGGGTCAACTATGGCTACACCTTC. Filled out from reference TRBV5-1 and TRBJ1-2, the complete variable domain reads KAGVTQTPRYLIKTRGQQVTLSCSPISGHRSVSWYQQTPGQGLQFLFEYFSETQRNKGNFPGRFSGRQFSNSRSEMNVSTLELGDSALYLCASSWAAMGQGVNYGYTFGSGTRLTVV.